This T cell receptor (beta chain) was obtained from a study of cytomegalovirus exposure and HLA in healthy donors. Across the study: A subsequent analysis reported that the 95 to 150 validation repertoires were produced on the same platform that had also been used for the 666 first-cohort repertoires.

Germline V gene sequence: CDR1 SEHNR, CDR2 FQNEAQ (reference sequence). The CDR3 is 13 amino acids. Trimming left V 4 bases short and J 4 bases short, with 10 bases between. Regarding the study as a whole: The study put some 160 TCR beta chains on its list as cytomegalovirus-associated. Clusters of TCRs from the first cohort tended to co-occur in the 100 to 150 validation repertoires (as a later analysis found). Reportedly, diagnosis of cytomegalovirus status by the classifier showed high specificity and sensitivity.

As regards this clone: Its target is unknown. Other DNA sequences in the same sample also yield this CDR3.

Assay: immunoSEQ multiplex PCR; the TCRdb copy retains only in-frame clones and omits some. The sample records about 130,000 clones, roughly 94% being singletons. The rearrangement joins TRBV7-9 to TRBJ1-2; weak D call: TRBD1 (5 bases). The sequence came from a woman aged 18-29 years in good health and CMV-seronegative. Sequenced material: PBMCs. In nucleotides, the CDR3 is TGTGCCAGCAGCTCCGGGGGTTTCTATGGCTACACCTTC. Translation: CASSSGGFYGYTF.